This paragraph reports one T cell receptor beta chain. Its cognate antigen is unknown. This sample stems from a study of cytomegalovirus exposure and HLA in healthy donors. Findings of the study overall: Associated with cytomegalovirus, according to the listing, were 150 to 200 TCR beta chains.

The PCR ran on 60 Vbeta and 13 Jbeta primers. The table came from immunoSEQ multiplex PCR; TCRdb's copy has only in-frame clones and leaves some out. Of around 280,000 clones detected, around 90% appear once; the ten largest clones hold approximately 2.2%. Material: PBMCs. The TCR was taken from a woman aged 18-29 years in good health and CMV-seronegative.

The CDR3 region has the DNA TGCGCCAGCAGCGGGACTAGCGGGGGGAATGAGCAGTTCTTC. Translated: CASSGTSGGNEQFF. The rearrangement uses TRBV5-1 and TRBJ2-1; 15 nucleotides align to TRBD2. The CDR3 has 14 residues. Per the germline V gene, CDR1 is SGHRS and CDR2 is YFSETQ. Trimming cost V 4 bases and J 7 bases; bases outside gene matches: 0.